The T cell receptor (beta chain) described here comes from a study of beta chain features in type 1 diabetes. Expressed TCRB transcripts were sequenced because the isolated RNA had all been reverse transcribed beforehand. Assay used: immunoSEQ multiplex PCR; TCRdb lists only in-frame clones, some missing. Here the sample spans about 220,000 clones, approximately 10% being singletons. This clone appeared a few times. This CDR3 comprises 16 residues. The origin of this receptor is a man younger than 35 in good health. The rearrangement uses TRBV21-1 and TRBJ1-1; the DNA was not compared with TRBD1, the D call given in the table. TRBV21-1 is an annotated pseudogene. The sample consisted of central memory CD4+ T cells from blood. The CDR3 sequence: CASSKVPQGKNTEAFF. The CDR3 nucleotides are TGTGCCAGCAGCAAAGTGCCACAGGGTAAGAACACTGAAGCTTTCTTT.